These T cell receptor beta chains were read from a single sample in a study of OX40 agonist ivuxolimab in advanced cancers. The assay was immunoSEQ multiplex PCR, and TCRdb's table has in-frame clones only and misses some. The sample yields about 79,000 clones, about 85% seen once. The sequencing used CD4+ or CD8+ T cells sorted from blood, collected in a trial of the OX40 agonist ivuxolimab. These TCRs come from an adult with an advanced solid tumor such as melanoma, head and neck, liver or kidney cancer. Both conserved end residues are part of each CDR3. The D gene is left open where the match is weak. Where a row states a size, it is once, few, many or the class of an expanded clone; other rows omit it.

v_gene: TRBV7-2; abundance: few; j_gene: TRBJ2-3; d_gene: -; CDR3nt: TGTGCCAGCAGCTCGCCAGGCACGCAGTATTTT; CDR3aa: CASSSPGTQYF
v_gene: TRBV15; abundance: -; j_gene: TRBJ2-3; d_gene: TRBD2; CDR3nt: TGTGCCACCAGCAGACGGACTAGCGGACCCACAGATACGCAGTATTTT; CDR3aa: CATSRRTSGPTDTQYF
v_gene: TRBV5-1; abundance: -; j_gene: TRBJ2-7; d_gene: TRBD1; CDR3nt: TGCGCCAGCAGCCAATCAGGGGGCGCGAATACCGAGCAGTACTTC; CDR3aa: CASSQSGGANTEQYF
v_gene: TRBV19; abundance: -; j_gene: TRBJ1-5; d_gene: -; CDR3nt: TGTGCCAGTAGGGGCCGGACAGAGGGCGGTCAGCCCCAGCATTTT; CDR3aa: CASRGRTEGGQPQHF
v_gene: TRBV9; abundance: -; j_gene: TRBJ2-7; d_gene: -; CDR3nt: TGTGCCAGCAGCGTAGCGGCGGGAATCTACGAGCAGTACTTC; CDR3aa: CASSVAAGIYEQYF
v_gene: TRBV7-2; abundance: -; j_gene: TRBJ2-5; d_gene: -; CDR3nt: TGTGCCAGCAGCTTAGCCGGGGAGACCCAGTACTTC; CDR3aa: CASSLAGETQYF
v_gene: TRBV6-1; abundance: -; j_gene: TRBJ2-7; d_gene: -; CDR3nt: TGTGCCAGCAGTGAAGCAGCGGCATATTACGAGCAGTACTTC; CDR3aa: CASSEAAAYYEQYF
v_gene: TRBV2; abundance: once; j_gene: TRBJ2-1; d_gene: TRBD1; CDR3nt: TGTGCCACCGGGGACAGTACATACAATGAGCAGTTCTTC; CDR3aa: CATGDSTYNEQFF
v_gene: TRBV28; abundance: -; j_gene: TRBJ2-1; d_gene: TRBD1; CDR3nt: TGTGCCAGCAGTTTAAGTGAGGACAGGAGAAACAATGAGCAGTTCTTC; CDR3aa: CASSLSEDRRNNEQFF
v_gene: TRBV5-4; abundance: once; j_gene: TRBJ2-1; d_gene: -; CDR3nt: TGTGCCAGCAGCTTTTCCACAGGGAGGAGGAATGAGCAGTTCTTC; CDR3aa: CASSFSTGRRNEQFF
v_gene: TRBV19; abundance: -; j_gene: TRBJ1-1; d_gene: -; CDR3nt: TGTGCCAGTAGTGTGACCCTCACTGAAGCTTTCTTT; CDR3aa: CASSVTLTEAFF
v_gene: TRBV5-1; abundance: few; j_gene: TRBJ1-1; d_gene: -; CDR3nt: TGCGCCAGCAGCTTGGGGGGGTCCAGTGAAGCTTTCTTT; CDR3aa: CASSLGGSSEAFF
v_gene: TRBV30; abundance: -; j_gene: TRBJ2-7; d_gene: TRBD1; CDR3nt: TGTGCCTGGAGTACCGGGACAGGGTTCCACGAGCAGTACTTC; CDR3aa: CAWSTGTGFHEQYF
v_gene: TRBV5-6; abundance: -; j_gene: TRBJ2-3; d_gene: TRBD2; CDR3nt: TGTGCCAGCAGCAGAGTGCCAGGGCTAGCGGCGACGTCGCAGTATTTT; CDR3aa: CASSRVPGLAATSQYF
v_gene: TRBV7-2; abundance: -; j_gene: TRBJ1-4; d_gene: TRBD1; CDR3nt: TGTGCCAGCAGCTTACGCGCTCCTCGACAGGGCAACAAAAAACTGTTTTTT; CDR3aa: CASSLRAPRQGNKKLFF
v_gene: TRBV19; abundance: -; j_gene: TRBJ2-3; d_gene: TRBD2; CDR3nt: TGTGCCAGTAGTATGGGCTGGGCGGGAGTAGGCACAGATACGCAGTATTTT; CDR3aa: CASSMGWAGVGTDTQYF
v_gene: TRBV19; abundance: -; j_gene: TRBJ2-7; d_gene: -; CDR3nt: TGTGCCAGTAGTATATTGTATGGGGACTACGAGCAGTACTTC; CDR3aa: CASSILYGDYEQYF
v_gene: TRBV28; abundance: -; j_gene: TRBJ2-5; d_gene: TRBD1; CDR3nt: TGTGCCAGCAGTTTAGCCCTGGACAGGTCTGGAGAGCAGTACTTC; CDR3aa: CASSLALDRSGEQYF
v_gene: TRBV5-1; abundance: -; j_gene: TRBJ1-2; d_gene: -; CDR3nt: TGCGCCAGCAGCTCGCAGACAGGAGGAAACTATGGCTACACCTTC; CDR3aa: CASSSQTGGNYGYTF
v_gene: TRBV4-1; abundance: -; j_gene: TRBJ2-5; d_gene: TRBD2; CDR3nt: TGCGCCAGCAGCCAAGTTGGGGGGGTTCAAGAGACCCAGTACTTC; CDR3aa: CASSQVGGVQETQYF
v_gene: TRBV19; abundance: few; j_gene: TRBJ2-5; d_gene: TRBD2; CDR3nt: TGTGCCAGTAGTATTATTGGGAGGGCCGAGACCCAGTACTTC; CDR3aa: CASSIIGRAETQYF
v_gene: TRBV5-1; abundance: -; j_gene: TRBJ1-3; d_gene: TRBD1; CDR3nt: TGCGCCAGCAGCTCCCAAGGGGGCATCTCTGGAAACACCATATATTTT; CDR3aa: CASSSQGGISGNTIYF
v_gene: TRBV28; abundance: -; j_gene: TRBJ1-1; d_gene: -; CDR3nt: TGTGCCAGCAGTCCCTGGACACAGAACGCTTTCTTT; CDR3aa: CASSPWTQNAFF
v_gene: TRBV16; abundance: -; j_gene: TRBJ1-2; d_gene: -; CDR3nt: TGTGCCAGCAGCCAATCTACAGGGTATGGCTACACCTTC; CDR3aa: CASSQSTGYGYTF
v_gene: TRBV29-1; abundance: -; j_gene: TRBJ2-7; d_gene: TRBD2; CDR3nt: TGCAGCGTCGGGGGGAACGAGCAGTACTTC; CDR3aa: CSVGGNEQYF
v_gene: TRBV21-1; abundance: -; j_gene: TRBJ1-1; d_gene: -; CDR3nt: TGTGCCAGCAGCAAGAACCCCTTCAACACTGAAGCTTTCTTT; CDR3aa: CASSKNPFNTEAFF
v_gene: TRBV4-1; abundance: -; j_gene: TRBJ2-4; d_gene: -; CDR3nt: TGCGCCAGCAGCCAAGATAGGAGCATCGACAGGACAACCCCCCTAGTCAAAAACATTCAGTACTTC; CDR3aa: CASSQDRSIDRTTPLVKNIQYF
v_gene: TRBV4-1; abundance: once; j_gene: TRBJ2-1; d_gene: TRBD2; CDR3nt: TGCGCCAGCAGCCAAGATAGTGCGGGAGTTAGGTACAATGAGCAGTTCTTC; CDR3aa: CASSQDSAGVRYNEQFF
v_gene: TRBV18; abundance: -; j_gene: TRBJ2-1; d_gene: -; CDR3nt: TGTGCCAGCCTGGTGGGACATCCCGTCTACAATGAGCAGTTCTTC; CDR3aa: CASLVGHPVYNEQFF
v_gene: TRBV30; abundance: -; j_gene: TRBJ2-3; d_gene: -; CDR3nt: TGTGCCTGGAGTCGAGCGGATTCTTTGACAGATACGCAGTATTTT; CDR3aa: CAWSRADSLTDTQYF
v_gene: TRBV5-1; abundance: -; j_gene: TRBJ2-3; d_gene: -; CDR3nt: TGCGCCAGCAGCTTGGAAGTTGTGGGAGCCACAGGCGCAGATACGCAGTATTTT; CDR3aa: CASSLEVVGATGADTQYF
v_gene: TRBV6-5; abundance: -; j_gene: TRBJ2-7; d_gene: TRBD1; CDR3nt: TGTGCCAGCAGTACGACAGGGCCCTACGAGCAGTACTTC; CDR3aa: CASSTTGPYEQYF
v_gene: TRBV2; abundance: -; j_gene: TRBJ2-5; d_gene: -; CDR3nt: TGTGCCAGCAGTGAAGCACGGGAGACCCAGTACTTC; CDR3aa: CASSEARETQYF
v_gene: TRBV19; abundance: -; j_gene: TRBJ1-5; d_gene: -; CDR3nt: TGTGCCAGTAGTATCGGGGGGTATAGCAATCAGCCCCAGCATTTT; CDR3aa: CASSIGGYSNQPQHF
v_gene: TRBV9; abundance: -; j_gene: TRBJ2-7; d_gene: TRBD1; CDR3nt: TGTGCCAGCAGCCAATTCCCCGCCGGGACAGGGGGCCACGAGCAGTACTTC; CDR3aa: CASSQFPAGTGGHEQYF
v_gene: TRBV7-9; abundance: -; j_gene: TRBJ2-7; d_gene: -; CDR3nt: TGTGCCAGCAGCTTAGTGGCAGGGAGCCACGAGCAGTACTTC; CDR3aa: CASSLVAGSHEQYF
v_gene: TRBV4-2; abundance: -; j_gene: TRBJ2-7; d_gene: -; CDR3nt: TGTGCCAGCAGCCCCCAGGGGCCGTCCTACGAGCAGTACTTC; CDR3aa: CASSPQGPSYEQYF